This T cell receptor (beta chain) was profiled in a study of T cells in Graves' hyperthyroidism and ophthalmopathy. Broader study findings: Most thyroid-expanded clonotypes above 0.001 were also found in blood. A model of 13 V-J pairs discriminated ophthalmopathy from stable hyperthyroidism.

The germline gives CDR1 SGHAT, CDR2 FQNNGV. The V end lost 5 bases, the J end lost 0 bases, and 12 bases lay between the germline ends. The CDR3 is 15 residues long. This clonotype was seen ten or more times. Its antigen is still unknown. The investigators amplified TCR beta CDR3 regions from RNA transcripts. TCR CDR3 underwent first-round RT-PCR with the HTBI primer set. Using its own MiXCR run on the multiplex PCR reads, TCRdb lists one record per CDR3 protein. The sample carries 400,000 to 600,000 distinct CDR3 sequences, roughly a sixth recorded once. Thyroid ultrasound, orbital computed tomography, clinical symptoms, and serum thyroxine and TRAb underpinned diagnoses. This sample holds PBMCs from 8 to 10 ml fresh peripheral blood.

The clonotype comes from a woman aged 30 to 39 with Graves' ophthalmopathy. Sequencing was performed on blood. The chain couples TRBV11-2 to TRBJ2-3, with D tentatively TRBD2 (5 bases). CDR3 amino acids: CASSPPGVSTDTQYF. The CDR3 nucleotides read TGTGCCAGCAGCCCCCCCGGGGTCAGCACAGATACGCAGTATTTT. Together with reference TRBV11-2 and TRBJ2-3, the CDR3 gives the full variable domain: EAGVAQSPRYKIIEKRQSVAFWCNPISGHATLYWYQQILGQGPKLLIQFQNNGVVDDSQLPKDRFSAERLKGVDSTLKIQPAKLEDSAVYLCASSPPGVSTDTQYFGPGTRLTVL.